One and the same sample provided the 11 T cell receptor beta chains below, sequenced in a study of breast tumors, draining lymph nodes, adjacent tissues. Samples came from axillary lymph nodes draining the breast cancer. MiXCR was run by TCRdb on the multiplex PCR reads, yielding one entry per CDR3 protein. This table has 290,000 or so distinct CDR3 sequences, 30% appearing once. Input material: axillary lymph node tissue. These receptors were obtained from a female donor with breast cancer. Some clones in this sample may be carry-over from other donors' samples.

V is TRBV7-9 and J is TRBJ2-4; possible D gene TRBD2, 6 bases. Germline CDR1 and CDR2: SEHNR and FQNEAQ (reference sequence). This CDR3 contains 17 residues. The V end lost 3 bases, the J end lost 0 bases, and 15 bases lay between the germline ends. The CDR3 loop reads CASSLGGVGEAKNIQYF. In nucleotides, the CDR3 is TGTGCCAGCAGCTTGGGGGGAGTGGGGGAAGCCAAAAACATTCAGTACTTC.

This chain uses TRBV18 with TRBJ2-7; 9 bases fit TRBD1. Germline V gene lookup returns CDR1 KGHSH and CDR2 LQKENI. This CDR3 region has 15 residues. V shed 8 bases, J shed 1 base, and the junction held 9 bases outside the gene matches. CDR3 nucleotides: TGTGCCAGCAACCCACGGGGACAGGGATCCTACGAGCAGTACTTC. Protein product: CASNPRGQGSYEQYF.

In regard to this clonotype: The junction departs from germline at one end; a sequencing error may be responsible. CDR3 coding DNA: TGTGCCAGCAGTCACTCGGCTTCCGGACTAGCGGACAATGAGCAGTTCTTC. This encodes CASSHSASGLADNEQFF. This sequence joins TRBV6-5 and TRBJ2-1; 10 bases map to TRBD2. Germline CDR1 and CDR2: MNHEY and SVGAGI. There are 17 residues in the CDR3.

This clonotype occurred many times. The rearrangement links TRBV25-1 to TRBJ2-1, with 7 bases lining up with TRBD2. V lost 5 bases to trimming and J lost 4 bases; unmatched junction nucleotides: 8. This CDR3 region has 15 residues. Germline CDR1 and CDR2: MGHDK and SYGVNS. CDR3 amino acids: CASSNLADVYNEQFF. For the CDR3, the DNA is TGTGCCAGCAGTAATCTAGCGGACGTATACAATGAGCAGTTCTTC.

This clonotype was seen ten or more times. This chain uses TRBV6-5 with TRBJ2-3; D possibly corresponds to TRBD2 (5 bases). V was shortened by 7 bases and J by 10 bases, with 6 bases between the two germline ends. Germline assignment: CDR1 MNHEY and CDR2 SVGAGI. CDR3 length equals 9 residues. As DNA, the CDR3 is TGTGCCAGCACCGGGGCGCAGTATTTT. Translating gives CASTGAQYF.

This clonotype was recorded many times. The CDR3 nucleotides read TGCAGTGCTAGAGGGTCTGGCGGGAGAGGTGATACGCAGTATTTT. This sequence encodes CSARGSGGRGDTQYF. The chain combines TRBV20-1 with TRBJ2-3, with 7 bases fitting TRBD2. The V gene's germline CDR1 is DFQATT and CDR2 SNEGSKA (reference sequence). V shed 1 base, J shed 6 bases, and the junction held 10 bases outside the gene matches. The CDR3 loop spans 15 amino acids.

This clonotype has at least ten counts. The rearrangement joins TRBV19 to TRBJ1-2; D is perhaps TRBD1 (6 bases). V shed 6 bases and J shed 7 bases, with 24 bases lying between them. The germline V gene has CDR1 LNHDA and CDR2 SQIVND (reference sequence). The CDR3 runs 16 residues. The CDR3: CASRRDTGFTLRGYTF. CDR3 sequence (DNA): TGTGCCAGTAGGAGGGACACGGGTTTCACCTTGCGTGGCTACACCTTC.

The table lists this clonotype with many counts. This chain connects TRBV20-1 to TRBJ2-7, with D perhaps matching TRBD1 (6 bases). This CDR3 region has 12 residues. With 2 bases removed from V and 4 bases from J, the gap between germline ends came to 9 bases. Germline V gives CDR1 DFQATT, CDR2 SNEGSKA (reference sequence). The CDR3 protein is CSARTRGYEQYF. The CDR3 DNA reads as TGCAGTGCTAGAACCAGGGGTTACGAGCAGTACTTC.

The sample holds a few counts of this clonotype. This may come from a read error, since a much larger clone is one base off. CDR3 DNA: TGTGCCAGCAGCGTAGAGGTGACCGGTAACTATGGCTCCACCTTC. This encodes CASSVEVTGNYGSTF. The V call is TRBV9, the J call TRBJ1-2; D is unclear. The CDR3 contains 15 residues. The germline gives CDR1 SGDLS, CDR2 YYNGEE.

This clonotype has ten or more counts. V gene TRBV9 combines with J gene TRBJ2-1; 14 bases map to TRBD2. This CDR3 contains 18 residues. J gave up 5 bases and V 2 bases, and 9 bases lay outside the gene matches. CDR1 is SGDLS and CDR2 is YYNGEE in the germline V gene. The CDR3 DNA follows: TGTGCCAGCAGCGTTCCCCGACTAGCGGGAGGGGGGGACAATGAGCAGTTCTTC. As protein: CASSVPRLAGGGDNEQFF.

This clonotype appeared a few times. This sequence joins TRBV5-4 and TRBJ2-7, with D perhaps given as TRBD1 or TRBD2 (5 bases each). Trimming removed 4 bases from V and 4 bases from J, with 21 bases in between. Germline V lookup: CDR1 SGHNT, CDR2 YYREEE (reference sequence). The CDR3 has 16 residues. The CDR3 spells CASSRGAGRTPYEQYF. In nucleotides, the CDR3 is TGTGCCAGCAGCCGTGGGGCTGGGCGGACTCCTTACGAGCAGTACTTC.